This TCR beta chain emerged from a study of cytomegalovirus exposure and HLA in healthy donors. The PCR used 60 Vbeta and 13 Jbeta primers. Assay: immunoSEQ multiplex PCR; the TCRdb copy retains only in-frame clones and omits some. The data hold roughly 100,000 clones, with nearly 85% observed a single time. Germline V gives CDR1 SGDLS, CDR2 YYNGEE. J gave up 3 bases and V 4 bases, and 24 bases lay outside the gene matches. The CDR3 consists of 20 residues. The receptor was derived from a man aged 18 to 30 in good health and CMV-seronegative. J is TRBJ2-7 and V is TRBV9; 8 bases match TRBD2. Sequences were obtained from PBMCs. CDR3 residues: CASSTSSSSGLAGRGYEQYF. Here the CDR3 DNA reads TGTGCCAGCAGCACCAGTAGCTCCTCGGGTTTAGCGGGACGGGGCTACGAGCAGTACTTC.